A single count supports the clone carrying this T cell receptor (beta chain). Its antigen remains unknown. The protocol was immunoSEQ multiplex PCR, while the TCRdb copy is restricted to in-frame clones and leaves out a portion. The sample lists tens of thousands of clones; approximately 96% were seen once. This sample was taken from a study of cytomegalovirus exposure and HLA in healthy donors. V lost 5 bases and J lost 7; bases outside the gene matches: 6. The CDR3 sequence is 15 residues long. Germline loops: CDR1 MNHNS, CDR2 SASEGT. Study-level findings and limits: As confirmed in vitro, a few CMV-associated chains were specific for CMV antigens. It was reported that the classifier diagnosed cytomegalovirus status with high specificity and sensitivity in both the original and validation cohorts. The listing of approximately 160 TCR beta chains classed them as cytomegalovirus-associated.

The sequenced material came from PBMCs. The clonotype comes from a man between 18 and 29 years old in good health and CMV-seropositive. J is TRBJ2-1 and V is TRBV6-1; the match to TRBD2 covers 12 bases. CDR3 amino acids: CASSLPSGRDNEQFF. CDR3 DNA: TGTGCCAGCAGTCTCCCTAGCGGGAGGGATAATGAGCAGTTCTTC.